The TCR beta chain described here comes from a study of T cell responses to AZD1222 COVID-19 vaccine. This CDR3 is built from 12 residues. Looked up from germline, CDR1 is SNHLY and CDR2 is FYNNEI. Trimming stripped 7 bases from V and 1 base from J, with 8 bases between. Measured with immunoSEQ multiplex PCR; TCRdb has only the in-frame clones, and not every one. The sample has roughly 130,000 clones, around 83% seen once; the top ten hold less than 15%. Study results and caveats: Clonal diversity was possibly underestimated; the donors were predominantly white British and more often female. At baseline, seropositivity was found in only a handful of AZD1222 recipients.

Remarks on this clone: Its antigen is as yet unknown.

This receptor was identified in an adult in good health. This chain connects TRBV2 to TRBJ2-7, with D perhaps TRBD1 (5 bases). The specimen was peripheral blood, collected on day 0 of AZD1222 vaccination. Written as DNA, the CDR3 is TGTGCCAGCACTAAGGGGTCCTACGAGCAGTACTTC. Translated, it gives CASTKGSYEQYF.